This TCR beta chain was profiled in a study of blood T cell repertoires in COVID-19. The CDR3 is made up of 15 amino acids. Looked up from germline, CDR1 is SGHTA and CDR2 is FQGNSA. With 5 bases clipped from V and 4 bases from J, the junction kept 9 bases outside the gene matches. Data came from immunoSEQ multiplex PCR; TCRdb stores just in-frame clones and leaves some out. The sample contains about 71,000 clones, approximately 90% of which appear only once. Input material: peripheral blood. The chain employs TRBV7-2 and TRBJ1-2, with TRBD1 matching over 8 bases. This receptor was taken from an elderly woman with acute or convalescent COVID-19. CDR3 sequence (DNA): TGTGCCAGCAGCCCAGAGACAGGGGCCCTCTATGGCTACACCTTC. Amino acids: CASSPETGALYGYTF.